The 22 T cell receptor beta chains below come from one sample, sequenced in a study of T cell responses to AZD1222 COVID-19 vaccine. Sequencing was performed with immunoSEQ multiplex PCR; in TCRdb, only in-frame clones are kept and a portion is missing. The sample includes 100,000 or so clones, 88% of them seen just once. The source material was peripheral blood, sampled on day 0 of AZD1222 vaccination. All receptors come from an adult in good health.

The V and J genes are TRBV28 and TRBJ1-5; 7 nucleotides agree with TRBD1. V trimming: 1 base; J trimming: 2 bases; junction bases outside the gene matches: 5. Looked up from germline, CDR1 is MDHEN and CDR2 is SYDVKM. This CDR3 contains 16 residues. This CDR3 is CASSLFRDSGNQPQHF. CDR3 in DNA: TGTGCCAGCAGTTTATTCCGGGACAGCGGCAATCAGCCCCAGCATTTT.

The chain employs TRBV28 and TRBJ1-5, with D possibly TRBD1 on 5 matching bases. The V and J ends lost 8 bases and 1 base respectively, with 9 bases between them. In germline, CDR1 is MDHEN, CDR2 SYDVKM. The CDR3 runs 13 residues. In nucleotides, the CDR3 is TGTGCCAGCTTCCGGGACAGCAATCAGCCCCAGCATTTT. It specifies CASFRDSNQPQHF.

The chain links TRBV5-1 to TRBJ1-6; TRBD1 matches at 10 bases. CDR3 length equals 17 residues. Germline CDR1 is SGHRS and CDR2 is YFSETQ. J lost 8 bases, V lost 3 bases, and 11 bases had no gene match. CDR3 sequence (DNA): TGCGCCAGCAGCTGGGACAGGGGAATGGTGAATGATTCACCCCTCCACTTT. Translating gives CASSWDRGMVNDSPLHF.

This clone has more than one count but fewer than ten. CDR3 residues: CASSQEPGQGAYNSPLHF. As DNA, the CDR3 is TGCGCCAGCAGCCAAGAACCGGGACAGGGAGCCTATAATTCACCCCTCCACTTT. The rearrangement links TRBV4-1 to TRBJ1-6; 9 nucleotides align to TRBD1. Per germline, CDR1 MGHRA and CDR2 YSYEKL. Losses at the gene ends were 0 bases for V and 2 bases for J; bases not matched to a gene: 5. The CDR3 sequence is 18 residues long.

The CDR3 region is CASTPGGRTEAFF. Written as DNA, the CDR3 is TGTGCCAGCACCCCCGGGGGGCGAACTGAAGCTTTCTTT. The chain recombines TRBV25-1 with TRBJ1-1; D may be TRBD1 (6 bases). The germline V gene encodes CDR1 MGHDK and CDR2 SYGVNS. The CDR3 has 13 residues. V was pared by 7 bases and J by 5 bases, with 14 bases between.

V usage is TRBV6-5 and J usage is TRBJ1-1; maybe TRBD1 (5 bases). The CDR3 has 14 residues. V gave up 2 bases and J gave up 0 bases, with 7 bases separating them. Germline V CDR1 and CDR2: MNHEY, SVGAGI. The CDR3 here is CASSYLGLNTEAFF. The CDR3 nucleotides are TGTGCCAGCAGTTACCTGGGACTGAACACTGAAGCTTTCTTT.

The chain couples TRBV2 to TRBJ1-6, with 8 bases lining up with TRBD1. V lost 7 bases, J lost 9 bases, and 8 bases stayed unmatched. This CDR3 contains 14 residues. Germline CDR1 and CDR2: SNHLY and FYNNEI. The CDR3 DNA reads TGTGCCAGCAACTCACAGGGGGTATCTTCACCCCTCCACTTT. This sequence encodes CASNSQGVSSPLHF. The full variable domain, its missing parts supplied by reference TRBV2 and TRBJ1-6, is EPEVTQTPSHQVTQMGQEVILRCVPISNHLYFYWYRQILGQKVEFLVSFYNNEISEKSEIFDDQFSVERPDGSNFTLKIRSTKLEDSAMYFCASNSQGVSSPLHFGNGTRLTVT.

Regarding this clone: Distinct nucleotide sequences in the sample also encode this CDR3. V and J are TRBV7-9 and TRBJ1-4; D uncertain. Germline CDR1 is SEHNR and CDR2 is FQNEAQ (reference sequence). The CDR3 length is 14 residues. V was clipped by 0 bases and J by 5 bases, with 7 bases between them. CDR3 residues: CASSLAGLNEKLFF. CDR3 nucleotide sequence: TGTGCCAGCAGCTTAGCGGGGTTAAATGAAAAACTGTTTTTT.

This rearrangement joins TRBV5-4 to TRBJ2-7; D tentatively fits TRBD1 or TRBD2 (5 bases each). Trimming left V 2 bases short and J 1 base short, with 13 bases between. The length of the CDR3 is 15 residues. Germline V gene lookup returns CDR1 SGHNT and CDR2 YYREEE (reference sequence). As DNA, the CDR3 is TGTGCCAGCAGCTTACCCGGGACCCGATCCTACGAGCAGTACTTC. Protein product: CASSLPGTRSYEQYF.

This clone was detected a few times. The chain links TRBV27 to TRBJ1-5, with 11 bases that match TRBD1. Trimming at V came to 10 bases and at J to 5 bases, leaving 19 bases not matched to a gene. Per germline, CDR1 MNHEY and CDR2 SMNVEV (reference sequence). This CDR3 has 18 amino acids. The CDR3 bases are TGTGCCACCGCAAGGTTTTCTTCGGACAGGGGGCGATATCAGCCCCAGCATTTT. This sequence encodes CATARFSSDRGRYQPQHF.

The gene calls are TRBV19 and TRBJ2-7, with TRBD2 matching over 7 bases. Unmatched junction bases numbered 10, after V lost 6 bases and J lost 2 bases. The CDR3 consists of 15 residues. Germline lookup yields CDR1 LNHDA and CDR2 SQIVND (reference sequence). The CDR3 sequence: CASRNSGTKTYEQYF. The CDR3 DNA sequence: TGTGCCAGTAGGAATTCCGGGACTAAAACCTACGAGCAGTACTTC. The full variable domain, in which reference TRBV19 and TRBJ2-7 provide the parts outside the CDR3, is DGGITQSPKYLFRKEGQNVTLSCEQNLNHDAMYWYRQDPGQGLRLIYYSQIVNDFQKGDIAEGYSVSREKKESFPLTVTSAQKNPTAFYLCASRNSGTKTYEQYFGPGTRLTVT.

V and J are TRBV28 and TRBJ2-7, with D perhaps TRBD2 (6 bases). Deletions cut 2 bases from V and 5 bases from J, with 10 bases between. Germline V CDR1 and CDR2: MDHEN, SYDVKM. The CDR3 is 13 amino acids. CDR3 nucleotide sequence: TGTGCCAGCAGTTTAAAAGGAGGGCACGAGCAGTACTTC. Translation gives CASSLKGGHEQYF.

As DNA, the CDR3 is TGTGCCAGCAGTTCCCCGGGGAGGGAAAAACTGTTTTTT. Translated, it gives CASSSPGREKLFF. V is TRBV28 and J is TRBJ1-4; D call uncertain. The CDR3 extends over 13 amino acids. CDR1 and CDR2 from the germline V gene are MDHEN and SYDVKM. Trimming cost V 4 bases and J 8 bases, with 11 bases left between them.

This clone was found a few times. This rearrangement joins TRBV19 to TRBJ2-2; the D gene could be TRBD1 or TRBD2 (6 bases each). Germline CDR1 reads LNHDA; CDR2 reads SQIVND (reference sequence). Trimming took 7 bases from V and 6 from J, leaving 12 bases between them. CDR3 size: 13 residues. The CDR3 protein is CASTWGASGELFF. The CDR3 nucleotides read TGTGCCAGTACATGGGGGGCGTCCGGGGAGCTGTTTTTT. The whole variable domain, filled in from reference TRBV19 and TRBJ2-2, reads DGGITQSPKYLFRKEGQNVTLSCEQNLNHDAMYWYRQDPGQGLRLIYYSQIVNDFQKGDIAEGYSVSREKKESFPLTVTSAQKNPTAFYLCASTWGASGELFFGEGSRLTVL.

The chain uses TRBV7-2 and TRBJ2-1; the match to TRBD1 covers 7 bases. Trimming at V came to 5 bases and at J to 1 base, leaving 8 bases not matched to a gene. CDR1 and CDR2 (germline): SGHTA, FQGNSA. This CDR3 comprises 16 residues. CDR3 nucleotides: TGTGCCAGCAGCCCATGGACAGGTGATTCCTACAATGAGCAGTTCTTC. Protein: CASSPWTGDSYNEQFF.

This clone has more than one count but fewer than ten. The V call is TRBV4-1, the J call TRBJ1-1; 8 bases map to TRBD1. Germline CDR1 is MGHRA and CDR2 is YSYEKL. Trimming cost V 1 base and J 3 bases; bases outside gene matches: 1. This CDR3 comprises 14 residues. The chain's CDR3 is CASSQADRDTEAFF. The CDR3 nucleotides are TGCGCCAGCAGCCAAGCGGACAGGGACACTGAAGCTTTCTTT.

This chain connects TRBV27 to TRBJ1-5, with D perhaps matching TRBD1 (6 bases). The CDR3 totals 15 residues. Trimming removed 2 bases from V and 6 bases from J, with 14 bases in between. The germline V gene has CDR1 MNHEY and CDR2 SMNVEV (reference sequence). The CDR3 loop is CASSLLGGGGQPQHF. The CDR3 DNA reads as TGTGCCAGCAGTTTACTTGGGGGAGGGGGTCAGCCCCAGCATTTT.

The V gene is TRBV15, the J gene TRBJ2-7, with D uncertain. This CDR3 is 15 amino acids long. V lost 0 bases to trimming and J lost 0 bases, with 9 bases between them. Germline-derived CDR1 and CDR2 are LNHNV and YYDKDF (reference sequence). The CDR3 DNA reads TGTGCCACCAGCAGAGATCGTGCTAGCTCCTACGAGCAGTACTTC. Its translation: CATSRDRASSYEQYF. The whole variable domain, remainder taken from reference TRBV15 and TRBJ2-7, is DAMVIQNPRYQVTQFGKPVTLSCSQTLNHNVMYWYQQKSSQAPKLLFHYYDKDFNNEADTPDNFQSRRPNTSFCFLDIRSPGLGDTAMYLCATSRDRASSYEQYFGPGTRLTVT.

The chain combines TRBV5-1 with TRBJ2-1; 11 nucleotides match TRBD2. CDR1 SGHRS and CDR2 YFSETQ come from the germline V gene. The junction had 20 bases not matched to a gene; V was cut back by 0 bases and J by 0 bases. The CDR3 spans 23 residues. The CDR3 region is CASSLEEGPIAGGRWGSYNEQFF. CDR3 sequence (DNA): TGCGCCAGCAGCTTGGAGGAAGGTCCAATAGCGGGAGGGAGGTGGGGCTCCTACAATGAGCAGTTCTTC.

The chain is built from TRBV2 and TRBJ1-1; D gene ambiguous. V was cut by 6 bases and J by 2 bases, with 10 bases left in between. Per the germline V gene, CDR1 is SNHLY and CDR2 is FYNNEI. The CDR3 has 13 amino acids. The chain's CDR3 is CASSPDSNTEAFF. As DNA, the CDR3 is TGTGCCAGCAGCCCCGATAGCAACACTGAAGCTTTCTTT.

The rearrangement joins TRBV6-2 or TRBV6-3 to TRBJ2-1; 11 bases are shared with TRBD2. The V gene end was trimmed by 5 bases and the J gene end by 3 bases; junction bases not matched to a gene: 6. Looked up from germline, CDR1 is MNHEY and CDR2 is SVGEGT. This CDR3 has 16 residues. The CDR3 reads CASSGGTSGYYNEQFF. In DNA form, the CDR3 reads TGTGCCAGCAGTGGGGGGACTAGCGGCTACTACAATGAGCAGTTCTTC.

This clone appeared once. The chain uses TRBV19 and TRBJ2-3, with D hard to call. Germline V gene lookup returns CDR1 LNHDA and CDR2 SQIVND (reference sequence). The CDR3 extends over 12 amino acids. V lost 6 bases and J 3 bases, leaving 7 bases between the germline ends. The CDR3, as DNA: TGTGCCAGTAGCGCAAGGACAGATACGCAGTATTTT. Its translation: CASSARTDTQYF.